The present entry profiles one T cell receptor beta chain with its context. Each CDR3 protein gets one entry after TCRdb re-called the RT-PCR reads with MiXCR. The table has about 680,000 distinct CDR3 sequences, over 12% seen once. Sample: memory CD4+ T cells from blood. This TCR came from a female donor in good health, serving as a healthy control.

This CDR3 reads CASSLAWARNTGELFF. DNA for the CDR3: TGTGCCAGCAGCTTAGCGTGGGCCAGGAACACCGGGGAGCTGTTTTTT. V is TRBV7-2 and J is TRBJ2-2; unclear D gene. Germline V gives CDR1 SGHTA, CDR2 FQGNSA. V was clipped by 0 bases and J by 1 base, with 9 bases between them. The CDR3 loop spans 16 amino acids.